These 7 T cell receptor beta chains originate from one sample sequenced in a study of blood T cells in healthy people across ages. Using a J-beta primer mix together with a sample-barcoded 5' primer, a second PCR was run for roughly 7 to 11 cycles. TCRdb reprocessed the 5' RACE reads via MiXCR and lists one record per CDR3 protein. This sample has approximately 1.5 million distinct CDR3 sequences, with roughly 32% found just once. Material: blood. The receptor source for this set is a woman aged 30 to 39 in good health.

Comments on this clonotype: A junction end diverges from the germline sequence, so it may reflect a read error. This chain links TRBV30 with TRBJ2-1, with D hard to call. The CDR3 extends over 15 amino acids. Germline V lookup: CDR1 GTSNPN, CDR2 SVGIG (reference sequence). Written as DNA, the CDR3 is TGTGGCTGGAGCGAAGGATCCCTCTCCTACAATGAGCAGTTCTTC. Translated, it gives CGWSEGSLSYNEQFF.

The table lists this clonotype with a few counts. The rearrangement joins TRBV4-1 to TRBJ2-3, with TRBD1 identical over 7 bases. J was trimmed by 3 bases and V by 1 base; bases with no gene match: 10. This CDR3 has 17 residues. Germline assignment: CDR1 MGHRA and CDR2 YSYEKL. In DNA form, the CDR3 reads TGCGCCAGCAGCCAAGCTTTATCCGGGACAGTGACAGATACGCAGTATTTT. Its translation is CASSQALSGTVTDTQYF.

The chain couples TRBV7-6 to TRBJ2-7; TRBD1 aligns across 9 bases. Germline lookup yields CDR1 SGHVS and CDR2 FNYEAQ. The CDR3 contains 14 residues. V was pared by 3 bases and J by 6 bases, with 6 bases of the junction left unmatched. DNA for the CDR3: TGTGCCAGCAGCTTGATCGACAGGGGGTCCGAGCAGTACTTC. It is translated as CASSLIDRGSEQYF.

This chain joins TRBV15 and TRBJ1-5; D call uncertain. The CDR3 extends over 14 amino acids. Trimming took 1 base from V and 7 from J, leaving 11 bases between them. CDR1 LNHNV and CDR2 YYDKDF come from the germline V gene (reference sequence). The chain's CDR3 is CATSRVEEFQPQHF. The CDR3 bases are TGTGCCACCAGCAGAGTGGAGGAGTTCCAGCCCCAGCATTTT.

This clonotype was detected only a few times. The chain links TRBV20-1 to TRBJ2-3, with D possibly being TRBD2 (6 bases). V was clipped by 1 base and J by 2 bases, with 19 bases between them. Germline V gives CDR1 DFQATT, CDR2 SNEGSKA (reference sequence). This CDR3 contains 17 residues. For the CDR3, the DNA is TGCAGTGCTAGAGTAGTAAGGGACTCCCAGATCACAGATACGCAGTATTTT. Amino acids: CSARVVRDSQITDTQYF.

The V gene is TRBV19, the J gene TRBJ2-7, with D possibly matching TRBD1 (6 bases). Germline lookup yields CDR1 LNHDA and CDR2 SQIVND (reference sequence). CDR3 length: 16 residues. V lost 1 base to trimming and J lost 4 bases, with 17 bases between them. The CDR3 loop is CASSIGGPGVTYEQYF. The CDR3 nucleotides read TGTGCCAGTAGTATAGGTGGTCCAGGGGTCACATACGAGCAGTACTTC.

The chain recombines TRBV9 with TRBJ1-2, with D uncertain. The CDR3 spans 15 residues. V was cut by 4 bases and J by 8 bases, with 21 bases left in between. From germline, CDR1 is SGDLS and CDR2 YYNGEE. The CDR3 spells CASSPRNSRKDGYTF. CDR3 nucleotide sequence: TGTGCCAGCAGCCCCCGGAACAGTCGAAAAGACGGCTACACCTTC.